This TCR beta chain was captured by sequencing in a study of cytomegalovirus exposure and HLA in healthy donors. Study overall: As released early, the data held roughly 85 million unique TCRs from HLA-typed donors.

A multiplex PCR was run with 60 Vbeta primers and 13 Jbeta primers. Method: immunoSEQ multiplex PCR; TCRdb's copy keeps in-frame clones and lacks some. The table has about 140,000 clones, 75% to 90% seen once. This sequence originates from a female donor in good health and CMV-seronegative. The sequenced material came from PBMCs.

CDR3 loop: CASSLGNRGLYSYEQYF. CDR3 nucleotides: TGTGCCAGCAGTTTGGGGAACAGGGGGCTGTACTCCTACGAGCAGTACTTC. The V gene is TRBV28, the J gene TRBJ2-7; 9 bases fit TRBD1. J gave up 0 bases and V 3 bases, and 9 bases lay outside the gene matches. The V gene's germline CDR1 is MDHEN and CDR2 SYDVKM. The CDR3 is 17 amino acids.